This is a list of T cell receptor beta chains from one sample in a study of T cell clones after liver transplantation. Generated by immunoSEQ multiplex PCR, the TCRdb table keeps only in-frame clones and is missing some. There are about 7,900 clones in the sample; 80% occur only once, and about 42% lies in the top ten. Sample: CD8+ T cells from blood, taken before liver transplant. The receptor source for this set is a human donor who received a liver transplant. The CDR3 runs from the conserved cysteine through the conserved F or W. A D gene is named only where the DNA matches it firmly. Clone size is not always given. Where it is, it says once, few, many or a class for expanded clones.

D gene,J gene,clone size,V gene,CDR3 protein,CDR3 DNA
TRBD1,TRBJ2-7,NA,TRBV4-1,CASSQGGTGSIYEQYF,TGCGCCAGCAGCCAAGGAGGGACAGGGAGTATCTACGAGCAGTACTTC
NA,TRBJ2-7,NA,TRBV28,CASRQPPPPYEQYF,TGTGCCAGCAGACAACCCCCCCCTCCCTACGAGCAGTACTTC
TRBD1,TRBJ2-2,NA,TRBV28,CASSFRDRGLTGELFF,TGTGCCAGCAGTTTCCGGGACAGGGGACTAACCGGGGAGCTGTTTTTT
NA,TRBJ1-1,NA,TRBV20-1,CSAPLVTEAFF,TGCAGTGCCCCTTTAGTCACTGAAGCTTTCTTT
NA,TRBJ2-5,NA,TRBV5-5,CASSARRGLETQYF,TGTGCCAGCAGCGCACGCCGAGGGTTAGAGACCCAGTACTTC
NA,TRBJ1-5,NA,TRBV6-5,CASRSGQYNQPQHF,TGTGCCAGCAGAAGTGGGCAGTACAATCAGCCCCAGCATTTT
NA,TRBJ1-2,NA,TRBV25-1,CASSARNPDRNYGYTF,TGTGCCAGCAGTGCCCGCAACCCAGACAGGAACTATGGCTACACCTTC
TRBD2,TRBJ2-3,NA,TRBV4-2,CASSQEDWGLASSTDTQYF,TGTGCCAGCAGCCAAGAGGACTGGGGACTAGCGAGTAGCACAGATACGCAGTATTTT
NA,TRBJ1-2,NA,TRBV5-8,CASRSTGIYGYTF,TGTGCCAGCCGGTCTACCGGGATCTATGGCTACACCTTC
TRBD1,TRBJ2-7,NA,TRBV5-6,CASSWGQGVLYEQYF,TGTGCCAGCAGTTGGGGACAGGGGGTCCTCTACGAGCAGTACTTC
TRBD2,TRBJ2-1,NA,TRBV11-1,CASSLARGGVYNEQFF,TGTGCCAGCAGCTTAGCGCGGGGGGGGGTTTACAATGAGCAGTTCTTC
TRBD1,TRBJ1-4,NA,TRBV5-1,CASSLGDRGLEKLFF,TGCGCCAGCAGCTTGGGGGACAGGGGTCTCGAAAAACTGTTTTTT
NA,TRBJ2-7,NA,TRBV27,CASSTDVSYEQYF,TGTGCCAGCAGTACAGACGTGAGCTACGAGCAGTACTTC
TRBD2,TRBJ2-7,NA,TRBV27,CASSLNGGGTAGQYF,TGTGCCAGCAGTTTAAACGGCGGGGGGACGGCAGGGCAGTACTTC
TRBD2,TRBJ2-3,NA,TRBV9,CASSYSGLARDTQYF,TGTGCCAGCAGCTATTCGGGACTAGCTCGAGATACGCAGTATTTT
NA,TRBJ1-1,NA,TRBV7-8,CASSLVGLGSSEAFF,TGTGCCAGCAGCTTAGTTGGTCTGGGGAGCAGTGAAGCTTTCTTT
TRBD1,TRBJ2-7,NA,TRBV27,CASSHRTGSNEQYF,TGTGCCAGCAGTCACAGGACAGGGAGTAACGAGCAGTACTTC
NA,TRBJ2-6,medium-sized,TRBV27,CASSLSRDVLTF,TGTGCCAGCAGTTTATCCCGAGACGTCCTGACTTTC
TRBD2,TRBJ2-3,NA,TRBV7-2,CASSHGLAGYRTDTQYF,TGTGCCAGCAGCCACGGACTAGCGGGGTACCGCACAGATACGCAGTATTTT
NA,TRBJ1-2,NA,TRBV6-5,CASSMVQGSNYGYTF,TGTGCCAGCAGTATGGTACAGGGCAGTAACTATGGCTACACCTTC
NA,TRBJ2-7,NA,TRBV4-1,CASSQGADSYEQYF,TGCGCCAGCAGCCAAGGGGCAGATTCCTACGAGCAGTACTTC
NA,TRBJ2-7,few,TRBV28,CASNYWGRSYEQYF,TGTGCCAGCAACTATTGGGGGCGTTCCTACGAGCAGTACTTC
TRBD1,TRBJ1-4,medium-sized,TRBV23-1,CASFTGGGEKLFF,TGCGCCAGCTTCACAGGGGGCGGTGAAAAACTGTTTTTT
TRBD1,TRBJ1-6,medium-sized,TRBV27,CASSQGAGSPLHF,TGTGCCAGCAGTCAGGGGGCCGGTTCACCCCTCCACTTT
TRBD2,TRBJ2-3,NA,TRBV6-5,CASSYGEGSADTQYF,TGTGCCAGCAGTTACGGGGAGGGCTCCGCAGATACGCAGTATTTT
TRBD2,TRBJ2-1,NA,TRBV10-1,CASSDPAGGWNEQFF,TGCGCCAGCAGTGACCCAGCGGGGGGCTGGAATGAGCAGTTCTTC
NA,TRBJ2-7,NA,TRBV14,CASSHGVPPIEQYF,TGTGCCAGCAGCCACGGGGTGCCCCCGATAGAGCAGTACTTC
TRBD1,TRBJ1-2,NA,TRBV15,CATSPEGAAGYGYTF,TGTGCCACCAGCCCGGAGGGGGCGGCGGGCTATGGCTACACCTTC
TRBD1,TRBJ1-5,NA,TRBV30,CAWSVQGQGAQPQHF,TGTGCCTGGAGTGTACAAGGACAGGGGGCTCAGCCCCAGCATTTT
TRBD1,TRBJ2-7,NA,TRBV5-1,CASSLGTGGLDEQYF,TGCGCCAGCAGCTTGGGGACAGGGGGTCTGGACGAGCAGTACTTC
NA,TRBJ2-3,NA,TRBV9,CASGRGAGTVTDTQYF,TGTGCCAGCGGTCGGGGGGCAGGTACCGTGACAGATACGCAGTATTTT
TRBD1,TRBJ2-7,medium-sized,TRBV27,CASSPEPGQGQVNYEQYF,TGTGCCAGCAGTCCCGAGCCGGGACAGGGCCAGGTGAACTACGAGCAGTACTTC
TRBD1,TRBJ1-2,NA,TRBV4-1,CASSPSTGPGAGYTF,TGCGCCAGCAGCCCCTCGACAGGGCCAGGGGCGGGCTACACCTTC
TRBD2,TRBJ2-3,once,TRBV28,CASSLLAGATSQYF,TGTGCCAGCAGTTTATTAGCGGGGGCGACCTCGCAGTATTTT
NA,TRBJ1-1,once,TRBV6-1,CASSVILREYTEAFF,TGTGCCAGCAGTGTAATACTCCGGGAATACACTGAAGCTTTCTTT
TRBD1,TRBJ1-2,NA,TRBV2,CASSEEQGADYGYTF,TGTGCCAGCAGTGAAGAGCAGGGGGCGGACTATGGCTACACCTTC
NA,TRBJ2-7,NA,TRBV4-1,CASSHGYSYEQYF,TGCGCCAGCAGCCACGGGTACTCCTACGAGCAGTACTTC
TRBD1,TRBJ1-1,once,TRBV6-1,CASSGGSTGSEAFF,TGTGCCAGCAGTGGGGGGTCGACAGGGTCTGAAGCTTTCTTT
TRBD2,TRBJ2-5,NA,TRBV7-6,CASSSQGGETQYF,TGTGCCAGCAGCTCCCAGGGAGGGGAGACCCAGTACTTC
NA,TRBJ2-7,NA,TRBV7-8,CASSLVGARYEQYF,TGTGCCAGCAGCTTAGTGGGGGCGCGGTACGAGCAGTACTTC
TRBD1,TRBJ1-1,NA,TRBV9,CASSGQGASTEAFF,TGTGCCAGCAGTGGGCAGGGGGCGTCCACTGAAGCTTTCTTT
TRBD2,TRBJ2-3,once,TRBV7-2,CASSLGSGGHPDTQYF,TGTGCCAGCAGCTTAGGATCGGGGGGTCATCCAGATACGCAGTATTTT
NA,TRBJ2-7,NA,TRBV27,CASSLEEGAYEQYF,TGTGCCAGCAGTTTAGAGGAGGGAGCCTACGAGCAGTACTTC
NA,TRBJ1-1,NA,TRBV7-9,CASNVGVGDTEAFF,TGTGCCAGCAACGTAGGGGTTGGGGACACTGAAGCTTTCTTT
NA,TRBJ2-7,NA,TRBV5-8,CASSLGGGTYEQYF,TGTGCCAGCAGCTTGGGAGGAGGTACCTACGAGCAGTACTTC
NA,TRBJ1-2,NA,TRBV28,CASRNREVRYGYTF,TGTGCCAGCAGAAACAGGGAAGTTAGGTATGGCTACACCTTC
NA,TRBJ2-3,NA,TRBV11-2,CASSLVLGLQEGTDTQYF,TGTGCCAGCAGCTTAGTATTGGGACTTCAAGAGGGCACAGATACGCAGTATTTT
NA,TRBJ1-1,few,TRBV7-6,CASSPGQLNTEAFF,TGTGCCAGCAGCCCGGGACAATTGAACACTGAAGCTTTCTTT
NA,TRBJ2-7,NA,TRBV7-3,CASSLMGRPTDEQYF,TGTGCCAGCAGCTTAATGGGCAGACCTACCGACGAGCAGTACTTC
NA,TRBJ2-3,NA,TRBV10-3,CATPNSQGTDTQYF,TGTGCCACCCCAAACTCACAGGGAACAGATACGCAGTATTTT
NA,TRBJ2-5,NA,TRBV28,CASSLFKETQYF,TGTGCCAGCAGTTTGTTTAAAGAGACCCAGTACTTC
NA,TRBJ1-4,once,TRBV6-6,CASSSFSGNILFF,TGTGCCAGCAGTTCTTTCTCAGGGAATATACTGTTTTTT